The next 14 T cell receptor beta chains were all read from a single sample in a study of T cell repertoires in cytomegalovirus infection. From the reads, TCRdb called clonotypes with MiXCR, one entry per CDR3 protein. The table shows 200,000 to 300,000 distinct CDR3 sequences, with 9.1% occurring only once. Sequenced sample: PBMCs. These receptors all stem from a human donor in good health (CMV status not recorded). Some clones in this sample may be carry-over from other donors' samples.

The V gene is TRBV11-3, the J gene TRBJ2-3, with D possibly TRBD1 on 6 matching bases. Looked up from germline, CDR1 is SGHNT and CDR2 is YENEEA. CDR3 size: 15 residues. The V end was cut by 5 bases, the J end by 3 bases, with 15 bases between. CDR3 in amino acids: CASSPGTTLTDTQYF. CDR3 coding DNA: TGTGCCAGCAGCCCGGGGACAACTCTTACAGATACGCAGTATTTT.

There are many counts of this clonotype. The rearrangement uses TRBV28 and TRBJ1-4; unclear D gene. Per germline, CDR1 MDHEN and CDR2 SYDVKM. V lost 2 bases to trimming and J lost 3 bases, with 10 bases between them. CDR3 length: 15 amino acids. Here the CDR3 DNA reads TGTGCCAGCAGTTTAATTACTCCGTCTAATGAAAAACTGTTTTTT. Protein sequence: CASSLITPSNEKLFF.

A few counts support this clonotype. CDR3 in DNA: TGTGCCAGCAGTTGGACAGGGTTAGGAGAAAAACTGTTTTTT. This gives the protein CASSWTGLGEKLFF. The V gene is TRBV28, the J gene TRBJ1-4, with TRBD1 identical over 8 bases. The V and J ends lost 4 bases and 8 bases, in that order; junction bases with no gene match: 6. The CDR3 has 14 amino acids. The germline CDR1 and CDR2 sequences are MDHEN and SYDVKM.

This clonotype has only a few counts. The gene calls are TRBV7-2 and TRBJ1-6; 7 bases match TRBD1. The CDR3 is 13 amino acids. CDR1 and CDR2 (germline): SGHTA, FQGNSA. The trim removed 5 bases at V and 8 bases at J, leaving 3 bases unmatched. The CDR3 loop is CASSPQGYSPLHF. The CDR3 nucleotides read TGTGCCAGCAGCCCACAGGGGTATTCACCCCTCCACTTT.

The chain joins TRBV4-1 to TRBJ1-1; no clear D. The CDR3 has 15 amino acids. Germline V gene sequence: CDR1 MGHRA, CDR2 YSYEKL. Trimming left V 0 bases short and J 1 base short, with 9 bases between. In nucleotides, the CDR3 is TGCGCCAGCAGCCAAGAGGAATGGGAGAACACTGAAGCTTTCTTT. Its protein is CASSQEEWENTEAFF.

Ten or more counts support this clonotype. This chain uses TRBV28 with TRBJ2-6, with unresolved D. Trimming pared 3 bases from V and 4 bases from J, leaving 19 bases between. CDR1 and CDR2 (germline): MDHEN, SYDVKM. This CDR3 comprises 18 residues. CDR3 amino acids: CASSFGGSHFSGANVLTF. The CDR3 DNA follows: TGTGCCAGCAGTTTTGGCGGTTCTCATTTCAGCGGGGCCAACGTCCTGACTTTC.

The table lists this clonotype with many counts. The chain combines TRBV5-1 with TRBJ1-1; D uncertain. V was trimmed by 3 bases and J by 1 base, leaving 4 bases between them. The CDR3 runs 12 residues. CDR1 and CDR2 from the germline V gene are SGHRS and YFSETQ. CDR3 residues: CASSSPNTEAFF. CDR3 in DNA: TGCGCCAGCAGCTCTCCGAACACTGAAGCTTTCTTT.

The CDR3 bases are TGTGCCAGTTATTCGCGAAGGAGGACCCAGGGTGATGGCTACACCTTC. Translation gives CASYSRRRTQGDGYTF. This chain uses TRBV6-5 with TRBJ1-2; D may be TRBD1 (5 bases). CDR3 length: 16 residues. The germline V and J ends were trimmed by 9 bases and 6 bases, with 26 bases remaining between them. The germline V gene encodes CDR1 MNHEY and CDR2 SVGAGI.

This clonotype was seen a few times. The chain links TRBV11-2 to TRBJ1-1; the match to TRBD1 covers 9 bases. This CDR3 contains 14 residues. Losses at the gene ends were 4 bases for V and 6 bases for J; bases not matched to a gene: 6. CDR1 and CDR2 from the germline V gene are SGHAT and FQNNGV. The CDR3 loop reads CASSSRQGGAEAFF. CDR3 DNA: TGTGCCAGCAGCTCCCGACAGGGGGGGGCTGAAGCTTTCTTT.

In this sample, this clonotype turned up many times. This chain joins TRBV7-2 and TRBJ2-1; the D is unclear. V was shortened by 1 base and J by 10 bases, with 8 bases between the two germline ends. Germline values: CDR1 SGHTA, CDR2 FQGNSA. CDR3 length equals 12 residues. The CDR3: CASSLVRVEQFF. The CDR3 coding sequence is TGTGCCAGCAGCTTAGTACGGGTAGAGCAGTTCTTC. The whole variable domain, filled in from reference TRBV7-2 and TRBJ2-1, reads GAGVSQSPSNKVTEKGKDVELRCDPISGHTALYWYRQSLGQGLEFLIYFQGNSAPDKSGLPSDRFSAERTGGSVSTLTIQRTQQEDSAVYLCASSLVRVEQFFGPGTRLTVL.

This clonotype was counted many times. The rearrangement links TRBV28 to TRBJ2-6; 9 bases align to TRBD1. Looked up from germline, CDR1 is MDHEN and CDR2 is SYDVKM. The J segment lost 2 bases and the V segment lost 3 bases, leaving 8 bases of the junction unmatched. CDR3 length: 18 residues. This chain's CDR3 is CASSFHGTGRPGANVLTF. CDR3 coding DNA: TGTGCCAGCAGTTTTCATGGGACAGGGAGGCCTGGGGCCAACGTCCTGACTTTC.

This rearrangement joins TRBV13 to TRBJ2-1; no clear D gene. V lost 2 bases to trimming and J lost 7 bases, with 15 bases between them. The germline CDR1 and CDR2 sequences are PRHDT and FYEKMQ (reference sequence). The CDR3 runs to 15 residues. The CDR3 DNA reads as TGTGCCAGCAGCTTATTGGTTGTCGGTGGGAATGAGCAGTTCTTC. This translates into CASSLLVVGGNEQFF. The whole variable domain, remainder taken from reference TRBV13 and TRBJ2-1, is AAGVIQSPRHLIKEKRETATLKCYPIPRHDTVYWYQQGPGQDPQFLISFYEKMQSDKGSIPDRFSAQQFSDYHSELNMSSLELGDSALYFCASSLLVVGGNEQFFGPGTRLTVL.

This clonotype was counted many times. The genes are TRBV12-3 or TRBV12-4 and TRBJ1-5; possibly TRBD1 for D (6 bases). The CDR3 is made up of 16 amino acids. Trimming shortened V by 5 bases and J by 0 bases, and 14 bases separated the two germline ends. For the CDR3, the DNA is TGTGCCAGCAGTCCCAAGGGGGTGAATAGCAATCAGCCCCAGCATTTT. Its translation: CASSPKGVNSNQPQHF.

This clonotype has a count of ten or more. The V and J genes are TRBV28 and TRBJ2-2; 8 nucleotides match TRBD1. Trimming took 4 bases from V and 5 from J; bases not matched to a gene: 12. This CDR3 is built from 17 residues. CDR1 is MDHEN and CDR2 is SYDVKM in the germline V gene. The CDR3, as DNA: TGTGCCAGCAGTTCCCCGACCAAGACAGGGGTGACCGGGGAGCTGTTTTTT. Protein sequence: CASSSPTKTGVTGELFF.